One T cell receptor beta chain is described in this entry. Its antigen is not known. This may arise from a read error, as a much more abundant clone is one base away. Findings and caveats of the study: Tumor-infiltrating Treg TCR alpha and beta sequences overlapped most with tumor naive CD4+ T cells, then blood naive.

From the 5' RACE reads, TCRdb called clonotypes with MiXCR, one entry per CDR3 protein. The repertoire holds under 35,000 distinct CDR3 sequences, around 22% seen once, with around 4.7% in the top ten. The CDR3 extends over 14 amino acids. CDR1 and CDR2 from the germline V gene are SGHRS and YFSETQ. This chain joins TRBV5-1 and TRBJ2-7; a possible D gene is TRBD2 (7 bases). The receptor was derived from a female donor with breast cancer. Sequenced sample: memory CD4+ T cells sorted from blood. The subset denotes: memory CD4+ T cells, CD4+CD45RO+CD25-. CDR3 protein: CTSSFRGASYEQYF. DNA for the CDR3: TGCACCAGCAGCTTCCGGGGGGCATCCTACGAGCAGTACTTC. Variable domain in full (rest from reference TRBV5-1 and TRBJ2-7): KAGVTQTPRYLIKTRGQQVTLSCSPISGHRSVSWYQQTPGQGLQFLFEYFSETQRNKGNFPGRFSGRQFSNSRSEMNVSTLELGDSALYLCTSSFRGASYEQYFGPGTRLTVT.